The 30 T cell receptor beta chains listed next were all sequenced from one sample in a study of T cell clonality in common variable immunodeficiency (dated by TCRdb to the mid-2010s). Libraries were prepared through the immunoSEQ multiplex PCR assay. TCRdb limited this immuneACCESS table to in-frame rearrangements with V and J called. A share of clones is missing; checked studies link under half to unresolved V genes, and the rest is unexplained. Here the sample lists 45,000 to 60,000 clones, none seen once only. The biggest ten clones account for approximately 6.2% of the sample. The sample taken for sequencing was peripheral blood mononuclear cells. These receptors came from a person aged 18 to 70 in good health.

This clone has ten or more counts. The read ends 3 residues shy of where the CDR3 ends; the end is completed using the germline J gene. The chain employs TRBV30 and TRBJ1-6, with D perhaps TRBD1 (5 bases). V lost 4 bases, J lost 3 bases, and 10 bases lay in between. Germline V gene lookup returns CDR1 GTSNPN and CDR2 SVGIG (reference sequence). The CDR3 is 14 residues long. The CDR3 is CAWTQGYYNSPLHF. Incomplete CDR3 DNA: TGTGCCTGGACTCAGGGATACTATAATTCACCC.

The sample holds many counts of this clone. The read is 3 residues too short to cover the CDR3 end, so that end is filled in from the germline J gene. The chain combines TRBV20-1 with TRBJ1-1; possibly TRBD1 for D (6 bases). V was cut by 1 base and J by 5 bases, with 8 bases left in between. The CDR3 contains 12 residues. Germline CDR1 is DFQATT and CDR2 is SNEGSKA (reference sequence). CDR3 amino acids: CSARVQGTEAFF. The sequenced CDR3 bases are TGCAGTGCTAGAGTACAGGGAACTGAA.

In this sample, this clone turned up many times. The observed sequence ends 3 residues before the CDR3 terminus, with the missing tail filled in from the germline J gene. The chain links TRBV23-1 to TRBJ2-7; perhaps TRBD1 as D (5 bases). TRBV23-1 is labeled an ORF, and its function is uncertain. V shed 2 bases and J shed 3 bases, with 5 bases lying between them. The length of the CDR3 is 12 residues. Incomplete CDR3 DNA: TGCGCCAGCAGTCAAGACAGCTACGAG. Protein sequence: CASSQDSYE. The entire CDR3 reads CASSQDSYEQYF.

This clone was detected ten times or more. The read ends 3 residues shy of where the CDR3 ends; the end is completed using the germline J gene. The chain couples TRBV18 to TRBJ1-4; 7 bases match TRBD1. The V and J ends lost 5 bases and 4 bases, in that order; junction bases with no gene match: 7. The germline V gene encodes CDR1 KGHSH and CDR2 LQKENI. This CDR3 is 15 amino acids long. The sequenced CDR3 bases are TGTGCCAGCTCATCGCTAAGGACAGGTAATGAAAAA. It specifies CASSSLRTGNEK. The complete CDR3 reads CASSSLRTGNEKLFF.

This clone was observed at least ten times. Read sequence stops 3 residues before the CDR3 end, and the germline J gene provides the missing end. V is TRBV13 and J is TRBJ2-3; D gene uncertain. CDR1 and CDR2 (germline): PRHDT, FYEKMQ (reference sequence). V was cut by 5 bases and J by 2 bases, with 8 bases left in between. CDR3 length: 13 amino acids. CDR3 DNA (partial): TGTGCCAGCAGCCCCGGGTCCACAGATACG. Translation gives CASSPGSTDT. Given in full, the CDR3 is CASSPGSTDTQYF.

Points on this clone: The read stops 3 residues short of the end of the CDR3; the missing end is completed from the germline J gene. J is TRBJ2-2 and V is TRBV30; no clear D. Germline V CDR1 and CDR2: GTSNPN, SVGIG (reference sequence). This CDR3 spans 12 amino acids. CDR3 DNA, as far as it was read: TGTGCCTGGAGTGTACCGGTTTCACCG. This sequence encodes CAWSVPVSP. In full, the CDR3 reads CAWSVPVSPLFF. Full variable domain (outside the CDR3, taken from reference TRBV30 and TRBJ2-2): SQTIHQWPATLVQPVGSPLSLECTVEGTSNPNLYWYRQAAGRGLQLLFYSVGIGQISSEVPQNLSASRPQDRQFILSSKKLLLSDSGFYLCAWSVPVSPLFFGEGSRLTVL.

This clone was counted ten times or more. The read stops 3 residues short of the end of the CDR3; the missing end is completed from the germline J gene. The chain couples TRBV2 to TRBJ1-1; 8 nucleotides align to TRBD1. Germline CDR1 is SNHLY and CDR2 is FYNNEI. The J segment lost 6 bases and the V segment lost 5 bases, leaving 5 bases of the junction unmatched. The length of the CDR3 is 13 residues. The part of the CDR3 DNA that was read is TGTGCCAGCAGTTGGACAGGGTGGTCTGAA. It codes for CASSWTGWSE. Given in full, the CDR3 is CASSWTGWSEAFF.

Many counts were recorded for this clone. The read falls 3 residues short of the CDR3 end, and the missing part is taken from the germline J gene. V and J are TRBV4-1 and TRBJ2-7, with 8 bases identical to TRBD1. After removal of 3 bases from V and 1 base from J, the junction contained 2 bases not matched to a gene. This CDR3 contains 14 residues. The V gene's germline CDR1 is MGHRA and CDR2 YSYEKL. CDR3 sequence reads: CASSHGQGSYEQYF. CDR3 DNA, as far as it was read: TGCGCCAGCAGCCACGGACAGGGTTCCTACGAG.

This clone has ten or more counts. The CDR3 end falls 3 residues outside the read, so it is completed with the germline J gene. V usage is TRBV10-1 and J usage is TRBJ2-3, with D tentatively TRBD2 (6 bases). V lost 2 bases to trimming and J lost 2 bases, with 17 bases between them. CDR3 length: 17 residues. CDR1 is WNHNN, CDR2 SYGVQD, per germline (reference sequence). CDR3 amino acids: CASSEGFFGGSTDTQYF. CDR3 bases read: TGCGCCAGCAGTGAGGGCTTCTTTGGGGGGTCCACAGATACG.

In its sample, this clone was seen many times. Read sequence stops 3 residues before the CDR3 end, and the germline J gene provides the missing end. The rearrangement uses TRBV5-1 and TRBJ2-5; no definite D call. V was shortened by 0 bases and J by 0 bases, with 6 bases between the two germline ends. The CDR3 runs to 14 residues. Looked up from germline, CDR1 is SGHRS and CDR2 is YFSETQ. CDR3 DNA, as far as it was read: TGCGCCAGCAGCTTGGGTCCGTACCAAGAGACC. Its translation is CASSLGPYQET. From start to end, the CDR3 is CASSLGPYQETQYF.

This clone was counted many times. The CDR3 end lies 3 residues beyond the end of the read and is filled in from the germline J gene. The same CDR3 can be traced to other DNA sequences in this sample. The V and J genes are TRBV20-1 and TRBJ1-3; no clear D gene. Germline V lookup: CDR1 DFQATT, CDR2 SNEGSKA (reference sequence). The CDR3 is 12 residues long. Trimming left V 3 bases short and J 5 bases short, with 8 bases between. This chain's CDR3 is CSARRARNTIYF. CDR3 bases read: TGCAGTGCTAGGAGGGCTCGAAACACC.

This clone occurred many times. The DNA ends 3 residues before the CDR3 does, and the rest of the CDR3 is filled in from the germline J gene. V is TRBV5-6 and J is TRBJ1-1; D unclear. The germline CDR1 and CDR2 sequences are SGHDT and YYEEEE. V was clipped by 0 bases and J by 3 bases, with 12 bases between them. This CDR3 has 15 residues. CDR3 region: CASSLAPGGYTEAFF. The covered CDR3 bases are TGTGCCAGCAGCTTGGCCCCGGGTGGGTACACTGAA. Full variable domain (remainder filled in from reference TRBV5-6 and TRBJ1-1): DAGVTQSPTHLIKTRGQQVTLRCSPKSGHDTVSWYQQALGQGPQFIFQYYEEEERQRGNFPDRFSGHQFPNYSSELNVNALLLGDSALYLCASSLAPGGYTEAFFGQGTRLTVV.

This clone was counted ten times or more. With the read ending 3 residues before the CDR3 end, the germline J gene is used to fill in that end. The chain has TRBV13 and TRBJ2-2; TRBD1 matches at 9 bases. Germline V gene sequence: CDR1 PRHDT, CDR2 FYEKMQ (reference sequence). The CDR3 has 19 residues. After removal of 2 bases from V and 6 bases from J, the junction contained 16 bases not matched to a gene. Here the CDR3 reads CASSLPLGTGNSRAGELFF. The CDR3 bases that were read are TGTGCCAGCAGCTTACCACTCGGGACAGGGAATTCGAGGGCCGGGGAG.

In its sample, this clone was seen many times. Read data end 3 residues before the CDR3 end; the end is taken from the germline J gene. The V and J genes are TRBV5-4 and TRBJ2-5; a weak D match, TRBD2 (7 bases). Germline-derived CDR1 and CDR2 are SGHNT and YYREEE (reference sequence). The CDR3 spans 14 residues. Trimming removed 6 bases at V and 6 bases at J, with 18 bases between. Incomplete CDR3 DNA: TGTGCCAGCACCCCCGAAGGGGGGGGAAAGACC. Translation gives CASTPEGGGKT. The entire CDR3 protein reads CASTPEGGGKTQYF.

With respect to this clone: Sequencing ends 3 residues short of the CDR3 end; the germline J gene provides the rest. V gene TRBV5-4 combines with J gene TRBJ2-7, with a weak D call TRBD1 (5 bases). Germline loops: CDR1 SGHNT, CDR2 YYREEE (reference sequence). CDR3 size: 12 residues. Trimming took 5 bases from V and 3 from J, leaving 9 bases between them. The sequenced part of the CDR3 DNA is TGTGCCAGCAGTCAGGGAAGCTACGAG. Translating it yields CASSQGSYE. The whole CDR3 region reads CASSQGSYEQYF.

This clone was observed many times. CDR3 in amino acids: CASSRDFGGETQYF. CDR3 DNA, as far as it was read: TGTGCCAGCAGCCGGGACTTCGGAGGAGAGACC. This chain uses TRBV11-2 with TRBJ2-5; a weak D match, TRBD2 (6 bases). Sequencing ends 3 residues short of the CDR3 end; the germline J gene provides the rest. The CDR3 loop spans 14 amino acids. Germline CDR1 reads SGHAT; CDR2 reads FQNNGV. V was trimmed by 5 bases and J by 4 bases, leaving 14 bases between them.

This clone was observed at least ten times. Read sequence stops 3 residues before the CDR3 end, and the germline J gene provides the missing end. This chain joins TRBV5-1 and TRBJ2-2; possible D gene TRBD2, 6 bases. CDR1 and CDR2 (germline): SGHRS, YFSETQ. The CDR3 runs 14 residues. The V and J ends lost 5 bases and 1 base respectively, with 9 bases between them. CDR3 DNA, as far as it was read: TGCGCCAGCAGTGGAGGGGAGAACACCGGGGAG. It specifies CASSGGENTGE. The entire CDR3 protein reads CASSGGENTGELFF. The complete variable domain, with remaining parts taken from reference TRBV5-1 and TRBJ2-2, reads KAGVTQTPRYLIKTRGQQVTLSCSPISGHRSVSWYQQTPGQGLQFLFEYFSETQRNKGNFPGRFSGRQFSNSRSEMNVSTLELGDSALYLCASSGGENTGELFFGEGSRLTVL.

This clone has ten or more counts. The missing CDR3 end, 3 residues past where the read stops, is filled in from the germline J gene. The J gene is TRBJ2-2, the V gene TRBV12-3 or TRBV12-4; maybe TRBD2 (7 bases). Trimming pared 5 bases from V and 3 bases from J, leaving 13 bases between. The CDR3 covers 15 residues. The DNA read from the CDR3 is TGTGCCAGCAGTAAGCCGGGGGGCCACACCGGGGAG. This gives the protein CASSKPGGHTGE. The full CDR3 protein reads CASSKPGGHTGELFF.

This clone was detected only a few times. The CDR3 end falls 3 residues outside the read, so it is completed with the germline J gene. V and J are TRBV6-2 or TRBV6-3 and TRBJ1-2, with D possibly being TRBD1 (6 bases). The germline CDR1 and CDR2 sequences are MNHEY and SVGEGT. There are 17 residues in the CDR3. This CDR3 reads CASKEDAAGGITDTYTF. The DNA read from the CDR3 is TGTGCCAGCAAAGAGGATGCGGCGGGGGGCATCACAGATACC.

This clone was counted ten times or more. The sequence runs out 3 residues before the end of the CDR3; the remainder is reconstructed from the germline J gene. The rearrangement uses TRBV6-2 or TRBV6-3 and TRBJ2-1, with TRBD1 as a possible D gene (6 bases). The CDR3 runs to 13 residues. V lost 5 bases to trimming and J lost 6 bases, with 11 bases between them. Germline assignment: CDR1 MNHEY and CDR2 SVGEGT. Incomplete CDR3 DNA: TGTGCCAGCAGTCCCGGACAGAGCAATGAG. It encodes CASSPGQSNE. The entire CDR3 reads CASSPGQSNEQFF.

This clone was seen repeatedly, ten times or more. The observed sequence ends 3 residues before the CDR3 terminus, with the missing tail filled in from the germline J gene. This chain connects TRBV10-3 to TRBJ1-5, with 7 bases matching TRBD1. The J segment lost 4 bases and the V segment lost 7 bases, leaving 7 bases of the junction unmatched. Germline loops: CDR1 ENHRY, CDR2 SYGVKD. The CDR3 totals 14 residues. The CDR3 sequence is CAINGAGGNQPQHF. The sequenced CDR3 bases are TGTGCCATCAATGGGGCAGGGGGGAATCAGCCC.

About this clone itself: The read terminates 3 residues ahead of where the CDR3 ends, so the germline J gene completes it. The V call is TRBV19, the J call TRBJ1-5; TRBD1 agrees at 9 bases. The trim removed 5 bases at V and 5 bases at J, leaving 7 bases unmatched. The CDR3 length is 15 residues. Germline CDR1 LNHDA, CDR2 SQIVND (reference sequence). The CDR3 bases that were read are TGTGCCAGTAGTTTCGGGACAGGGTGGGATCAGCCC. Protein product: CASSFGTGWDQP. The whole CDR3 reads CASSFGTGWDQPQHF.

As to this clone: The DNA ends 3 residues before the CDR3 does, and the rest of the CDR3 is filled in from the germline J gene. Other nucleotide sequences in the sample specify the same CDR3. The gene calls are TRBV7-9 and TRBJ2-7; 11 nucleotides agree with TRBD1. The CDR3 loop spans 14 amino acids. Per the germline V gene, CDR1 is SEHNR and CDR2 is FQNEAQ (reference sequence). Losses at the gene ends were 5 bases for V and 4 bases for J; bases not matched to a gene: 4. The chain's CDR3 is CASSPDRGLYEQYF. CDR3 DNA (partial): TGTGCCAGCAGCCCGGACAGGGGGCTGTACGAG.

This clone has at least ten counts. The read terminates 3 residues ahead of where the CDR3 ends, so the germline J gene completes it. The rearrangement uses TRBV19 and TRBJ2-7; D might be TRBD1 (5 bases). CDR1 LNHDA and CDR2 SQIVND come from the germline V gene (reference sequence). V gave up 3 bases and J gave up 6 bases, with 15 bases separating them. The CDR3 covers 14 residues. The CDR3: CASSISPGRSEQYF. CDR3 DNA (partial): TGTGCCAGTAGTATTTCCCCAGGGCGGAGCGAG.

This clone was recorded many times. CDR3 bases read: TGTGCCTTTATCAGCACAGATACG. Translation: CAFISTDT. The whole CDR3 sequence reads CAFISTDTQYF. The chain employs TRBV30 and TRBJ2-3, with D hard to call. The CDR3 is cut off 3 residues early in the read; its end comes from the germline J gene. The CDR3 length is 11 residues. Looked up from germline, CDR1 is GTSNPN and CDR2 is SVGIG (reference sequence). The V gene lost 7 bases and the J gene lost 0 bases, with 5 bases spanning the gap.

The table lists this clone with a few counts. The DNA ends 3 residues before the CDR3 does, and the rest of the CDR3 is filled in from the germline J gene. This chain uses TRBV7-9 with TRBJ2-7, with D perhaps TRBD1 (6 bases). The CDR3 runs 15 residues. Trimming cost V 5 bases and J 5 bases, with 19 bases left between them. CDR1 and CDR2 from the germline V gene are SEHNR and FQNEAQ (reference sequence). CDR3 DNA (partial): TGTGCCAGCAGCCATACTACAGGGTCAGCCGACGAG. Protein product: CASSHTTGSADE. The full CDR3 sequence reads CASSHTTGSADEQYF.

This clone was picked up many times. The sequence runs out 3 residues before the end of the CDR3; the remainder is reconstructed from the germline J gene. The chain couples TRBV5-4 to TRBJ2-3; D might be TRBD2 (5 bases). This CDR3 has 15 residues. The V end lost 9 bases, the J end lost 2 bases, and 19 bases lay between the germline ends. Germline loops: CDR1 SGHNT, CDR2 YYREEE (reference sequence). CDR3 bases read: TGTGCCACCTCCCCGAGGGCAGGTTTCACAGATACG. Amino acid sequence: CATSPRAGFTDT. The CDR3, in full, reads CATSPRAGFTDTQYF. The full variable domain, in which reference TRBV5-4 and TRBJ2-3 provide the parts outside the CDR3, is ETGVTQSPTHLIKTRGQQVTLRCSSQSGHNTVSWYQQALGQGPQFIFQYYREEENGRGNFPPRFSGLQFPNYSSELNVNALELDDSALYLCATSPRAGFTDTQYFGPGTRLTVL.

The table lists this clone with many counts. Read sequence stops 3 residues before the CDR3 end, and the germline J gene provides the missing end. J is TRBJ2-7 and V is TRBV4-2, with 10 positions matching TRBD1. The CDR3 covers 16 residues. Trimming at V came to 0 bases and at J to 5 bases, leaving 7 bases not matched to a gene. Germline V CDR1 and CDR2: LGHNA, YNFKEQ. CDR3 region: CASSQDEGTGDNEQYF. Partial CDR3 DNA: TGTGCCAGCAGCCAAGATGAGGGGACAGGGGATAACGAG.

This clone was detected a few times. The CDR3 end falls 3 residues outside the read, so it is completed with the germline J gene. The chain joins TRBV29-1 to TRBJ1-4; weak D call: TRBD1 (6 bases). V dropped 6 bases and J dropped 6 bases, with 8 bases sitting between them. The CDR3 length is 11 residues. The germline V gene encodes CDR1 SQVTM and CDR2 ANQGSEA. The covered CDR3 bases are TGCAGCGTCGCAGGGGATGAAAAA. Amino acids: CSVAGDEK. The full-length CDR3 reads as CSVAGDEKLFF.

This clone was seen repeatedly, ten times or more. Read coverage stops 3 residues before the CDR3 terminus; the germline J gene supplies the remainder. V gene TRBV5-1 combines with J gene TRBJ1-4; TRBD1 is a possible D gene (5 bases). Germline loops: CDR1 SGHRS, CDR2 YFSETQ. This CDR3 contains 18 residues. The sequenced part of the CDR3 DNA is TGCGCCAGCAGCCCCTATGGCATTGTGAACACTGGGGCCAACGTA. Its protein product is CASSPYGIVNTGANV. The complete CDR3 reads CASSPYGIVNTGANVLFF.